Reported below is one TCR beta chain. Its specificity is unknown. Sequencing used immunoSEQ multiplex PCR; TCRdb keeps in-frame clones, though not all of them. The sample has about 40,000 clones; around 90% are singletons. This sample is drawn from a study of graft-versus-host responses after intestinal transplantation. Study overall: Those transplanted obtained multivisceral, liver-intestinal, or isolated intestinal grafts. Every one of the recipients received anti-thymocyte globulin induction and afterwards took tacrolimus and steroids for around 3 years. Overall study findings and caveats: Those patients showing graft-donor T cell macrochimerism displayed high graft-versus-host to host-versus-graft clonal ratios in allografts.

The CDR3 totals 14 residues. Germline-derived CDR1 and CDR2 are SGHTA and FQGNSA. V gave up 1 base and J gave up 5 bases; unmatched junction bases: 3. Sequenced here: PBMCs, sampled roughly 300 days after intestinal transplant. This chain joins TRBV7-2 and TRBJ2-7; the match to TRBD2 covers 9 bases. The sequence derives from a human patient who received an intestinal transplant, so some T cells may come from the graft donor. As DNA, the CDR3 is TGTGCCAGCAGCTTAGGAGCGGGGGGTGACGAGCAGTACTTC. Translating gives CASSLGAGGDEQYF. The whole variable domain, filled in from reference TRBV7-2 and TRBJ2-7, reads GAGVSQSPSNKVTEKGKDVELRCDPISGHTALYWYRQSLGQGLEFLIYFQGNSAPDKSGLPSDRFSAERTGGSVSTLTIQRTQQEDSAVYLCASSLGAGGDEQYFGPGTRLTVT.